The 28 T cell receptor beta chains in this list originate from one sample, sequenced in a study of cytomegalovirus exposure and HLA in healthy donors. The primer mix had 60 Vbeta and 13 Jbeta primers. Assay: immunoSEQ multiplex PCR; the TCRdb copy retains only in-frame clones and omits some. The sample includes approximately 90,000 clones, 85% seen only once; the top ten take over 7%. Sequencing input: PBMCs. The receptors derive from a man in his forties in good health and CMV-seropositive.

This chain links TRBV7-3 with TRBJ2-3; D is possibly TRBD1 (5 bases). Per germline, CDR1 SGHTA and CDR2 FQGTGA. Trimming stripped 5 bases from V and 8 bases from J, with 11 bases between. The CDR3 is 12 amino acids. The CDR3 region has the DNA TGTGCCAGCAGCCGAGACAGCGCTACGCAGTATTTT. It encodes CASSRDSATQYF.

The chain joins TRBV30 to TRBJ1-1; 9 positions match TRBD1. Trimming cost V 0 bases and J 7 bases; bases outside gene matches: 9. Germline-derived CDR1 and CDR2 are GTSNPN and SVGIG (reference sequence). The CDR3 extends over 15 amino acids. The CDR3 spells CAWSVANRGPREAFF. The CDR3 DNA reads TGTGCCTGGAGTGTCGCCAACAGGGGGCCCCGTGAAGCTTTCTTT.

The chain employs TRBV28 and TRBJ2-7; 7 bases map to TRBD1. This CDR3 region has 13 residues. Germline loops: CDR1 MDHEN, CDR2 SYDVKM. J lost 0 bases, V lost 6 bases, and 2 bases had no gene match. The CDR3 loop reads CASRTGPSYEQYF. The DNA of the CDR3 is TGTGCCAGCAGGACAGGGCCCTCCTACGAGCAGTACTTC.

The rearrangement joins TRBV6-1 to TRBJ1-5; D is uncertain. CDR3 length equals 18 residues. V lost 3 bases to trimming and J lost 7 bases, with 25 bases between them. In germline, CDR1 is MNHNS, CDR2 SASEGT. CDR3 in DNA: TGTGCCAGCAGTGATTGGAGGATTCGGATTCGGGTATCACAGCCCCAGCATTTT. Its protein product is CASSDWRIRIRVSQPQHF.

This clone was seen a handful of times. V usage is TRBV13 and J usage is TRBJ2-5, with TRBD1 matching 9 bases. V lost 5 bases, J lost 2 bases, and 9 bases stayed unmatched. This CDR3 is built from 16 residues. CDR1 and CDR2 from the germline V gene are PRHDT and FYEKMQ (reference sequence). In nucleotides, the CDR3 is TGTGCCAGCAGCCAAACAACCGGGACAGGGCAAGAGACCCAGTACTTC. This translates into CASSQTTGTGQETQYF.

V and J are TRBV6-5 and TRBJ2-7; 8 nucleotides match TRBD1. Trimming cost V 5 bases and J 2 bases; bases outside gene matches: 8. The CDR3 runs to 15 residues. The germline gives CDR1 MNHEY, CDR2 SVGAGI. The DNA for the CDR3 is TGTGCCAGCAGTGCCCAGGGGGCGGAGGCCTACGAGCAGTACTTC. It encodes CASSAQGAEAYEQYF.

The genes are TRBV28 and TRBJ1-2, with D unresolved. The germline V and J ends were trimmed by 1 base and 7 bases, with 13 bases remaining between them. The CDR3 is 14 amino acids. CDR1 is MDHEN and CDR2 is SYDVKM in the germline V gene. The CDR3 is CASSLSGSYSGYTF. The CDR3 nucleotides are TGTGCCAGCAGTTTATCCGGGTCTTATAGTGGCTACACCTTC.

The V and J genes are TRBV27 and TRBJ2-5, with TRBD2 matching over 7 bases. The CDR3 covers 14 residues. V was clipped by 5 bases and J by 2 bases; unmatched bases: 5. CDR1 and CDR2 from the germline V gene are MNHEY and SMNVEV (reference sequence). Here the CDR3 DNA reads TGTGCCAGCAGTACAATGGGACTACAAGAGACCCAGTACTTC. It specifies CASSTMGLQETQYF.

V is TRBV7-9 and J is TRBJ2-7, with TRBD2 matching over 10 bases. This CDR3 comprises 17 residues. With 4 bases clipped from V and 4 bases from J, the junction kept 13 bases outside the gene matches. Germline loops: CDR1 SEHNR, CDR2 FQNEAQ (reference sequence). CDR3: CASSSSNLAGDWYEQYF. The DNA for the CDR3 is TGTGCCAGCAGCTCGTCGAACCTAGCGGGAGATTGGTACGAGCAGTACTTC.

This chain uses TRBV5-8 with TRBJ2-7; a weak D match, TRBD2 (6 bases). Looked up from germline, CDR1 is SGHTS and CDR2 is YDEGEE. Trimming removed 4 bases from V and 4 bases from J, with 18 bases in between. This CDR3 has 15 amino acids. The CDR3 sequence is CASSRGASGGYEQYF. The CDR3 bases are TGTGCCAGCAGCCGAGGGGCAAGCGGAGGGTACGAGCAGTACTTC.

This clone was seen more than once but under ten times. The chain couples TRBV25-1 to TRBJ2-3; TRBD2 matches at 11 bases. Looked up from germline, CDR1 is MGHDK and CDR2 is SYGVNS. The CDR3 contains 17 residues. Trimming at V came to 3 bases and at J to 5 bases, leaving 10 bases not matched to a gene. The CDR3 is CASSDTTSGSFLDTQYF. In DNA form, the CDR3 reads TGTGCCAGCAGTGACACCACTAGCGGGAGCTTCTTAGATACGCAGTATTTT.

The chain carries TRBV18 and TRBJ2-2; 8 nucleotides agree with TRBD2. CDR1 and CDR2 (germline): KGHSH, LQKENI. V gave up 3 bases and J gave up 0 bases; unmatched junction bases: 15. This CDR3 is built from 20 residues. Written as DNA, the CDR3 is TGTGCCAGCTCACCCCGAGGAACTAGCGGTTCCCCAGCGAACACCGGGGAGCTGTTTTTT. Its protein product is CASSPRGTSGSPANTGELFF.

CDR3 in amino acids: CASTRGHEQYF. CDR3 nucleotides: TGTGCCAGCACCAGGGGGCACGAGCAGTACTTC. This chain joins TRBV6-5 and TRBJ2-7; 8 bases align to TRBD1. The CDR3 totals 11 residues. Germline trimming cut 7 bases from V and 5 bases from J; bases unmatched to any gene: 1. Germline assignment: CDR1 MNHEY and CDR2 SVGAGI.

V and J are TRBV25-1 and TRBJ2-6; D uncertain. The ends were cut back, 2 bases at V and 4 bases at J, with 9 bases in the middle. Germline V CDR1 and CDR2: MGHDK, SYGVNS. CDR3 length: 15 amino acids. The DNA for the CDR3 is TGTGCCAGCAGTGAACCCTCCTCGGGGGCCAACGTCCTGACTTTC. Its protein product is CASSEPSSGANVLTF.

The genes are TRBV7-9 and TRBJ2-5; 7 bases map to TRBD1. CDR3 length equals 13 residues. Germline trimming cut 6 bases from V and 9 bases from J; bases unmatched to any gene: 10. Germline CDR1 reads SEHNR; CDR2 reads FQNEAQ (reference sequence). The CDR3 loop reads CASRHTGAPAQYF. As DNA, the CDR3 is TGTGCCAGCAGGCATACAGGGGCCCCGGCCCAGTACTTC. Filled out from reference TRBV7-9 and TRBJ2-5, the complete variable domain reads DTGVSQNPRHKITKRGQNVTFRCDPISEHNRLYWYRQTLGQGPEFLTYFQNEAQLEKSRLLSDRFSAERPKGSFSTLEIQRTEQGDSAMYLCASRHTGAPAQYFGPGTRLLVL.

This clone was counted a few times. This sequence joins TRBV11-3 and TRBJ2-7; 9 bases fit TRBD2. The CDR3 has 15 residues. V gave up 4 bases and J gave up 6 bases; unmatched junction bases: 10. From germline, CDR1 is SGHNT and CDR2 YENEEA. In DNA form, the CDR3 reads TGTGCCAGCAGCTCCGCGAGCGGGGGGAGAGGCGAGCAGTACTTC. Its protein product is CASSSASGGRGEQYF.

This sequence joins TRBV4-1 and TRBJ2-3; TRBD1 matches at 7 bases. Losses at the gene ends were 3 bases for V and 0 bases for J; bases not matched to a gene: 6. The CDR3 consists of 16 residues. Germline V gene sequence: CDR1 MGHRA, CDR2 YSYEKL. CDR3 sequence reads: CASSQGTAASTDTQYF. CDR3 nucleotides: TGCGCCAGCAGCCAGGGGACAGCCGCTAGCACAGATACGCAGTATTTT.

CDR3 bases: TGTGCCATCAGTGAGTCAACTAGAGCTAACTATGGCTACACCTTC. Its protein is CAISESTRANYGYTF. V is TRBV10-3 and J is TRBJ1-2; D is unresolved. With 0 bases removed from V and 0 bases from J, the gap between germline ends came to 8 bases. CDR3 length: 15 amino acids. Looked up from germline, CDR1 is ENHRY and CDR2 is SYGVKD.

The CDR3 DNA sequence: TGTGCCAGTACCGGGACAGTCGGTACCGGGGAGCTGTTTTTT. Its protein is CASTGTVGTGELFF. The gene calls are TRBV19 and TRBJ2-2; TRBD1 agrees at 7 bases. V gave up 7 bases and J gave up 5 bases; unmatched junction bases: 7. Looked up from germline, CDR1 is LNHDA and CDR2 is SQIVND (reference sequence). The CDR3 is 14 residues long.

In its sample, this clone was seen once. V gene TRBV6-5 combines with J gene TRBJ1-5; no clear D. CDR1 MNHEY and CDR2 SVGAGI come from the germline V gene. This CDR3 has 13 amino acids. Between the trimmed V and J ends, which lost 8 bases and 0 bases, there was a span of 8 bases. The CDR3, as DNA: TGTGCCAGCTGGGGAGGTAGCAATCAGCCCCAGCATTTT. Amino acids: CASWGGSNQPQHF.

In this sample, this clone turned up once. The chain has TRBV29-1 and TRBJ2-5, with a tentative D call TRBD2 (5 bases). The better agreement between TRBJ2-7 and the DNA end casts doubt on the J call. This CDR3 spans 12 amino acids. Germline CDR1 is SQVTM and CDR2 is ANQGSEA. The CDR3: CSVEDLRAEQYF. CDR3 coding DNA: TGCAGCGTTGAAGATCTGCGGGCCGAGCAGTACTTC.

The chain joins TRBV10-3 to TRBJ1-1; possible D gene TRBD1, 5 bases. Germline-derived CDR1 and CDR2 are ENHRY and SYGVKD. The V end was cut by 5 bases, the J end by 1 base, with 20 bases between. CDR3 size: 17 residues. The CDR3 region has the DNA TGTGCCATCAGTTCGACCACCTCGGGGGGAGCGAACACTGAAGCTTTCTTT. This sequence encodes CAISSTTSGGANTEAFF.

The chain uses TRBV19 and TRBJ2-1; D is perhaps TRBD1 (5 bases). Per the germline V gene, CDR1 is LNHDA and CDR2 is SQIVND (reference sequence). This CDR3 comprises 11 residues. Written as DNA, the CDR3 is TGTGGTACAGGCCCCTACAATGAGCAGTTCTTC. Amino acids: CGTGPYNEQFF. Supplemented by reference TRBV19 and TRBJ2-1, the full variable domain reads DGGITQSPKYLFRKEGQNVTLSCEQNLNHDAMYWYRQDPGQGLRLIYYSQIVNDFQKGDIAEGYSVSREKKESFPLTVTSAQKNPTAFYLCGTGPYNEQFFGPGTRLTVL.

This clone was observed once. This sequence joins TRBV5-1 and TRBJ1-6; D might be TRBD1 (6 bases). V dropped 0 bases and J dropped 7 bases, with 11 bases sitting between them. The CDR3 spans 15 residues. Looked up from germline, CDR1 is SGHRS and CDR2 is YFSETQ. The CDR3 region is CASSLAGQGNSPLHF. CDR3 sequence (DNA): TGCGCCAGCAGCTTGGCCGGGCAGGGGAATTCACCCCTCCACTTT.

The chain has TRBV6-1 and TRBJ2-7, with D possibly being TRBD1 (6 bases). CDR1 and CDR2 (germline): MNHNS, SASEGT. Deletions cut 7 bases from V and 5 bases from J, with 12 bases between. The CDR3 extends over 12 amino acids. The CDR3 DNA sequence: TGTGCCAGCACCCACCGGACAGACGAGCAGTACTTC. It specifies CASTHRTDEQYF.

The genes are TRBV19 and TRBJ1-5; 8 bases align to TRBD1. The CDR3 spans 18 residues. Trimming took 3 bases from V and 0 from J; bases not matched to a gene: 10. Germline V gene sequence: CDR1 LNHDA, CDR2 SQIVND (reference sequence). In DNA, the CDR3 is TGTGCCAGTAGTATCTGGGGCAGGGGGCTTTTTAGCAATCAGCCCCAGCATTTT. This codes for CASSIWGRGLFSNQPQHF.

The DNA of the CDR3 is TGTGCCAGCAGCCGGGTCACAGATACGCAGTATTTT. Amino acids: CASSRVTDTQYF. V usage is TRBV7-2 and J usage is TRBJ2-3; D uncertain. Germline CDR1 is SGHTA and CDR2 is FQGNSA. There are 12 residues in the CDR3. Trimming stripped 5 bases from V and 2 bases from J, with 5 bases between.

The chain links TRBV11-2 to TRBJ2-7, with D maybe TRBD1 (6 bases). CDR3 length: 14 residues. The V and J ends lost 2 bases and 3 bases respectively, with 11 bases between them. Germline V gives CDR1 SGHAT, CDR2 FQNNGV. The CDR3, as DNA: TGTGCCAGCAGCTTACCGGGACAACACTACGAGCAGTACTTC. This gives the protein CASSLPGQHYEQYF.